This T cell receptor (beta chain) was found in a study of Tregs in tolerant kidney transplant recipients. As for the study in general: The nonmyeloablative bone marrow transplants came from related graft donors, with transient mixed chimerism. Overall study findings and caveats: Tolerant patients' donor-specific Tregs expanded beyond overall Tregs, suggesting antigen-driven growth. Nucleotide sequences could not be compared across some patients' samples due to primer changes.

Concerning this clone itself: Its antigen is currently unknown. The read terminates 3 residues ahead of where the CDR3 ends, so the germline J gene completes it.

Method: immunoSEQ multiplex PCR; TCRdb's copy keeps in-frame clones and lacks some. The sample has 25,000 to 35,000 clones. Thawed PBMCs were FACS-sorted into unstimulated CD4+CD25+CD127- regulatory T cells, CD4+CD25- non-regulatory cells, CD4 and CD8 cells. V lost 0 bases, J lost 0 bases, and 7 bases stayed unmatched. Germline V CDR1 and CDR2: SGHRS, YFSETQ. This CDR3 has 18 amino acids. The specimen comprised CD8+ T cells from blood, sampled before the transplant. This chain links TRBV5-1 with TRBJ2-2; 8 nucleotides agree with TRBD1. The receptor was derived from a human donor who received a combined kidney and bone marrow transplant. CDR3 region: CASSLGPLQGANTGELFF. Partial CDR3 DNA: TGCGCCAGCAGCTTGGGCCCCCTACAGGGGGCGAACACCGGGGAG.